One T cell receptor (beta chain) is described in this entry. This clone showed up just once. No cognate antigen has been identified for it. No per-base quality is available; no much larger clone lies one base away. This sample is part of a study of blood T cell repertoires in COVID-19 (dated by TCRdb to 2020 to 2022). Broadly, across the study: The collaborator samples originated in the United States, Italy and Spain and spanned the acute and convalescent phases of COVID-19. The prospective study material was composed of cDNA or gDNA derived from T cells, B-cell-depleted T cells, or PBMCs. The dataset comprised deeply sampled blood TCRbeta repertoires from subjects exposed to, actively infected with, or recovered from COVID-19. The repertoires were released in a freely available public database intended as a resource for research on the immune response to SARS-CoV-2. The samples were drawn from two sources: the first 160 participants of the ongoing ImmuneRACE study, and some 1,300 subjects contributed by 6 global collaborators. The sample metadata nearly always contained a de-identified subject ID, COVID-19 status, age in years and sex. HLA class I and class II types, where available, came from metadata supplied by the sample provider rather than from assay-based typing.

Whole blood was collected in K2EDTA tubes by collaborating institutions according to the institutions' own protocols. For TCRbeta analysis, collaborators shipped samples in one of three forms: frozen whole blood, isolated PBMCs, or DNA extracted from either of those sample types. TCRbeta CDR3 regions were amplified from genomic DNA by means of the immunoSEQ Assay, a bias-controlled multiplex PCR. In the original analysis: Within the assay, amplification of reference gene primers was used to estimate how many nucleated cells each sample contained. Sequence reads were collapsed and filtered to measure the absolute abundance of every unique TCRbeta CDR3 rearrangement. For each sample, productive Simpson clonality was calculated as the square root of Simpson's diversity index over productive rearrangements. Imported from immuneACCESS, the table was reduced by TCRdb to in-frame sequences with V and J called. These copies leave out some clones; in studies compared against another copy, an unresolved V gene accounts for under half, and the cause of the remainder is not known. The V and J calls and clone size are taken from that table; D and trimming were inferred from the DNA. The sample table contains fewer than 100,000 clones; only one count was recorded for 87% of them. The top ten clones comprise 4% to 5.5% of the sample.

Overall results and qualifications from the work: The amount of clinical and demographic metadata varied by source and participant and was provided uncurated.

The TCR was taken from a man between 65 and 85 years old with acute or convalescent COVID-19. Sequences were obtained from peripheral blood.

Read as DNA, the sequence is TGTGCCACCAGCCCTCCATTGAGCCAGAGGGCCAACACTGAAGCTTTCTTT. This is translated as CATSPPLSQRANTEAFF. The V gene is TRBV24-1 and the J gene is TRBJ1-1; the D gene assignment is ambiguous. There are 17 amino acids in the CDR3, from cysteine to phenylalanine inclusive. Only the CDR3 DNA is retained, 51 bases long and in frame from the first base. A distance of 22 bases separates the germline ends of V and J, which lose 7 bases and 2 bases respectively. From a lookup of the germline V gene, CDR1 and CDR2 are KGHDR and SFDVKD.